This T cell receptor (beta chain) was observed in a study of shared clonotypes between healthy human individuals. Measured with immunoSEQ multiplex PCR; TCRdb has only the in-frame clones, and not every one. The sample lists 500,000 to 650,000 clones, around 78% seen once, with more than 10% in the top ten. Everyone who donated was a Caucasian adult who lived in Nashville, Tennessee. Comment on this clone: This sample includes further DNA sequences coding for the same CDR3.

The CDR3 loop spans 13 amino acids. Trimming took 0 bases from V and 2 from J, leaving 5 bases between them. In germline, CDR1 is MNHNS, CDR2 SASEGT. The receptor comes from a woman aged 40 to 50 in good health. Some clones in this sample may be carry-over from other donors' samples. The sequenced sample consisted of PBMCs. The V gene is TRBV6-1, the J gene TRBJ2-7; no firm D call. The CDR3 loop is CASSEAGPYEQYF. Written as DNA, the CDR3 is TGTGCCAGCAGTGAAGCCGGTCCCTACGAGCAGTACTTC.